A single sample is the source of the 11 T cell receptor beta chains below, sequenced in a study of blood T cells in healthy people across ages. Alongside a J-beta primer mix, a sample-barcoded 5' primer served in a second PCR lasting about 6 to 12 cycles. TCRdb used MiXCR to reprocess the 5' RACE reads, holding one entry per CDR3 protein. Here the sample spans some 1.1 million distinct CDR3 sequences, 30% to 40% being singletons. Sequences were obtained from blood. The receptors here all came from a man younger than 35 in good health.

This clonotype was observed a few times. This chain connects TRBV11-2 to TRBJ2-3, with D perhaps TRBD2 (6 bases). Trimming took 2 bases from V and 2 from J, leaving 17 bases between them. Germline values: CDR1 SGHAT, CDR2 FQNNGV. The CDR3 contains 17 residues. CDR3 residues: CASSLKGSGEYTDTQYF. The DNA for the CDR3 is TGTGCCAGCAGCTTAAAGGGGTCGGGGGAATACACAGATACGCAGTATTTT.

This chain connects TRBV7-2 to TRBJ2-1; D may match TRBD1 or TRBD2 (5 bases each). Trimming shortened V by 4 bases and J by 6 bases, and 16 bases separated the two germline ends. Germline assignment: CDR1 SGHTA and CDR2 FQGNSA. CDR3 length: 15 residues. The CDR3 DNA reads TGTGCCAGCAGCTGGGATCCGGGACGTATCAATGAGCAGTTCTTC. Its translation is CASSWDPGRINEQFF.

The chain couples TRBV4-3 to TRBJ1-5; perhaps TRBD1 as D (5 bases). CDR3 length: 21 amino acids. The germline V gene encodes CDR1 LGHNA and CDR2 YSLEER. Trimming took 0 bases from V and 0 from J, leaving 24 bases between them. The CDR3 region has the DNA TGCGCCAGCAGCCAAGATAGTTCAGTCGGGGGGGGTGCTTATAGCAATCAGCCCCAGCATTTT. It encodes CASSQDSSVGGGAYSNQPQHF.

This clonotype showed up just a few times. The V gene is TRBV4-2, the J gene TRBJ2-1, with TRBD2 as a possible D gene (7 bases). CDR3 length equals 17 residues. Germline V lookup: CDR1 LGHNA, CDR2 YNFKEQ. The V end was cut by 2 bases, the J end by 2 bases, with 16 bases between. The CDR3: CASSQRGGGKAYNEQFF. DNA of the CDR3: TGTGCCAGCAGCCAAAGGGGGGGGGGCAAGGCCTACAATGAGCAGTTCTTC.

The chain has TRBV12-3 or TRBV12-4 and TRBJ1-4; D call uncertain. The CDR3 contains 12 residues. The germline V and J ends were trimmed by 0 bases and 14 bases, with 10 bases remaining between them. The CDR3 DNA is TGTGCCAGCAGTTTAGCCACGGGAGGCCTGTTTTTT. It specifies CASSLATGGLFF.

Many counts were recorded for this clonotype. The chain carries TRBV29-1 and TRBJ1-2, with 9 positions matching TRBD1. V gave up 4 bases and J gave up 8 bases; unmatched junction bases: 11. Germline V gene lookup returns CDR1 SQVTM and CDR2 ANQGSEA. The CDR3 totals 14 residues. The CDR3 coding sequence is TGCAGCGTTGTGCGTGACAGGGGGGCGAACGGCTACACCTTC. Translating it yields CSVVRDRGANGYTF.

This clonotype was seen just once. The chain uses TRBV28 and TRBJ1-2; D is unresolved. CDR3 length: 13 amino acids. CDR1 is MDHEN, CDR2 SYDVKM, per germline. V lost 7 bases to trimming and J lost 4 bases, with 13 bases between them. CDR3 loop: CASTAWQLYGYTF. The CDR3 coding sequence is TGTGCCAGCACCGCATGGCAGCTCTATGGCTACACCTTC.

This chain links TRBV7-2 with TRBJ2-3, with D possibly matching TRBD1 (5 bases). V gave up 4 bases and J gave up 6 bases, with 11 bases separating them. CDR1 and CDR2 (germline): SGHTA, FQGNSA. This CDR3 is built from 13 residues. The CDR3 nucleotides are TGTGCCAGCAGCTCTGCACCAGGGGATACGCAGTATTTT. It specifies CASSSAPGDTQYF.

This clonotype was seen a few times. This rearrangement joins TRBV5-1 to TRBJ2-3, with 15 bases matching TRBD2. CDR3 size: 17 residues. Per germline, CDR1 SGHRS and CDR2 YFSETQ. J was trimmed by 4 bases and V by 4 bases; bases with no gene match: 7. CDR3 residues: CASSAGLAGGASDTQYF. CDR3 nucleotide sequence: TGCGCCAGCAGCGCGGGACTAGCGGGGGGAGCATCAGATACGCAGTATTTT.

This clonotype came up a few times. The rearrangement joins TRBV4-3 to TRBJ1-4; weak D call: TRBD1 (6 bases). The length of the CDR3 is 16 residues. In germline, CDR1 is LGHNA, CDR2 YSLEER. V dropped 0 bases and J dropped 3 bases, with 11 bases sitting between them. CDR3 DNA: TGCGCCAGCAGCCAAGATAACACAGGGCCTAATGAAAAACTGTTTTTT. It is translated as CASSQDNTGPNEKLFF.

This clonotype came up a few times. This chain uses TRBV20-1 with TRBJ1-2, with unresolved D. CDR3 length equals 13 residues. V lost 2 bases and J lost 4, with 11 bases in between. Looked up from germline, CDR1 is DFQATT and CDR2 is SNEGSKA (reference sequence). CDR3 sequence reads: CSARSPGLYGYTF. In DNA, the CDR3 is TGCAGTGCTAGATCCCCGGGTCTCTATGGCTACACCTTC.